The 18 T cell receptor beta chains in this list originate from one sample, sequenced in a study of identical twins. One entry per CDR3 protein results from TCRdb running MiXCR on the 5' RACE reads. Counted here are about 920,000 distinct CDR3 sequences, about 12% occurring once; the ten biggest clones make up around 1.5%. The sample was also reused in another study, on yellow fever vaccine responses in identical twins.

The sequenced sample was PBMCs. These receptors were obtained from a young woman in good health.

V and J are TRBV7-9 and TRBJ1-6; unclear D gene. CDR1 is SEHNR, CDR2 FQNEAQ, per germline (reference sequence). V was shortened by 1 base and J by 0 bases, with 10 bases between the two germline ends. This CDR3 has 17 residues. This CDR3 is CASSLEGKPSYNSPLHF. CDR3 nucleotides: TGTGCCAGCAGCTTAGAAGGCAAGCCCTCCTATAATTCACCCCTCCACTTT.

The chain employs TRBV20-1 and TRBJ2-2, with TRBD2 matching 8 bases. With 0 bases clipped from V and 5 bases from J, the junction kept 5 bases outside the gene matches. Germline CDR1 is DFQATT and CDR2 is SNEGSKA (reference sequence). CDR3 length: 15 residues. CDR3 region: CSARDIASGTGELFF. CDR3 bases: TGCAGTGCTAGAGATATAGCTAGCGGGACCGGGGAGCTGTTTTTT.

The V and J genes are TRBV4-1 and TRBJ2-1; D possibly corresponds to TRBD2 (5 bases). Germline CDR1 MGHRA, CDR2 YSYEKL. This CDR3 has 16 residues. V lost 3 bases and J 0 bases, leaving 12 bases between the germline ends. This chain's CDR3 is CASSQPSGGSYNEQFF. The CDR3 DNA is TGCGCCAGCAGCCAGCCTTCCGGAGGCTCCTACAATGAGCAGTTCTTC.

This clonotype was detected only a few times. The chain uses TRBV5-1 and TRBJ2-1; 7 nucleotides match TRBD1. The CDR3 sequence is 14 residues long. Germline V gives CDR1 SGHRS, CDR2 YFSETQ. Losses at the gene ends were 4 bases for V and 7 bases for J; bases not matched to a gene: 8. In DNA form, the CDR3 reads TGCGCCAGCAGCACGGGACAGACCCGGAATGAGCAGTTCTTC. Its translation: CASSTGQTRNEQFF.

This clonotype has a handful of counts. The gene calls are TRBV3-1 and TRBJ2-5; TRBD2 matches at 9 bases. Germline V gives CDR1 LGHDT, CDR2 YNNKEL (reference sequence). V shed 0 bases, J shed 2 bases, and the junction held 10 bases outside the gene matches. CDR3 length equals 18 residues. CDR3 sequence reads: CASSQDLALAGRQETQYF. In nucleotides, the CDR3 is TGTGCCAGCAGCCAAGATTTAGCCCTAGCGGGACGACAAGAGACCCAGTACTTC.

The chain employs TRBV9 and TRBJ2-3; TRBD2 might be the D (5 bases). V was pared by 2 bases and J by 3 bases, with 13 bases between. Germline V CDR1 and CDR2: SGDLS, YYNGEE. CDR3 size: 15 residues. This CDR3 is CASSVGLARTDTQYF. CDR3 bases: TGTGCCAGCAGCGTCGGACTCGCCAGAACAGATACGCAGTATTTT.

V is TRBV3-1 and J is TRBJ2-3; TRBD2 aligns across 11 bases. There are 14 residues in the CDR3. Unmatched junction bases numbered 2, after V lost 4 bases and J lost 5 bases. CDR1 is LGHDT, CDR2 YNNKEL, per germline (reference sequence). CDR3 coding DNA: TGTGCCAGCAGCCCGGGACTAGCGGTAGATACGCAGTATTTT. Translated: CASSPGLAVDTQYF.

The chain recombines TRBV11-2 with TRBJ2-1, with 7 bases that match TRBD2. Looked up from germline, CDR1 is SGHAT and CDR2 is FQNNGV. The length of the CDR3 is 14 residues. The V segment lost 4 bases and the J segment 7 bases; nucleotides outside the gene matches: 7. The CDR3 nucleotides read TGTGCCAGCAGCTATCGGAGGGAGGGGAATGAGCAGTTCTTC. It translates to CASSYRREGNEQFF.

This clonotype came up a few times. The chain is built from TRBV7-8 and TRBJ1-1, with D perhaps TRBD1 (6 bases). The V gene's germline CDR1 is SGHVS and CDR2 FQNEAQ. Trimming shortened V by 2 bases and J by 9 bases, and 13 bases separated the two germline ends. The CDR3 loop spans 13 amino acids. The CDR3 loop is CASSLSDGDKAFF. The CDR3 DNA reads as TGTGCCAGCAGCTTATCGGACGGGGACAAAGCTTTCTTT.

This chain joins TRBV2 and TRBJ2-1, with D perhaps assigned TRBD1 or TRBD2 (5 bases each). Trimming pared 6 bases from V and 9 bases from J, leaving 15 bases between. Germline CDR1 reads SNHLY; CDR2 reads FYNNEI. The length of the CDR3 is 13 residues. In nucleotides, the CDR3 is TGTGCCAGCAGCTACGGGGCTACCAGTGAGCAGTTCTTC. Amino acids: CASSYGATSEQFF.

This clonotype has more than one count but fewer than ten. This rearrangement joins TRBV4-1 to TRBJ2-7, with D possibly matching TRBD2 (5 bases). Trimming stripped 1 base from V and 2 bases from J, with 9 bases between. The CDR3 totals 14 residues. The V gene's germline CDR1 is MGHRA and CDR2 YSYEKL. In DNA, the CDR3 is TGCGCCAGCAGCCAAGCGGACGGGACCTACGAGCAGTACGTC. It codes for CASSQADGTYEQYV.

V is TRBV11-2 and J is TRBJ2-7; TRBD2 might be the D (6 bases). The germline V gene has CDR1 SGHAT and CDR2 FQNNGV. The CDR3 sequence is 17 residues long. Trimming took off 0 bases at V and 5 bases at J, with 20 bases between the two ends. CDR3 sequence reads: CASSLDPDQAGYHEQYF. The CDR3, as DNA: TGTGCCAGCAGCTTAGACCCAGACCAAGCGGGTTATCACGAGCAGTACTTC.

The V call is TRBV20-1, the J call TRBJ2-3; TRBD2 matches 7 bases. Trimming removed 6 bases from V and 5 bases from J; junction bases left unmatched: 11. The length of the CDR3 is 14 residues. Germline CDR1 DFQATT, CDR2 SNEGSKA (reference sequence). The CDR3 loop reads CSAKRAGSGDTQYF. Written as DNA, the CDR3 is TGCAGTGCAAAACGAGCGGGATCTGGAGATACGCAGTATTTT.

The CDR3, as DNA: TGTGCCAGCAGCTTACCTGGACAGGGCTTCAGCTCCTACGAGCAGTACTTC. Translation: CASSLPGQGFSSYEQYF. This chain connects TRBV7-8 to TRBJ2-7; 8 nucleotides align to TRBD1. V trimming: 2 bases; J trimming: 0 bases; junction bases outside the gene matches: 9. The CDR3 sequence is 17 residues long. Germline CDR1 and CDR2: SGHVS and FQNEAQ.

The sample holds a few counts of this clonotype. The CDR3 nucleotides read TGTGCCAGCAGCCAAGACAGCACCTACGAGCAGTACTTC. Translation: CASSQDSTYEQYF. The V call is TRBV3-1, the J call TRBJ2-7; the D is unclear. Germline V gives CDR1 LGHDT, CDR2 YNNKEL (reference sequence). This CDR3 comprises 13 residues. V shed 0 bases and J shed 2 bases, with 5 bases lying between them.

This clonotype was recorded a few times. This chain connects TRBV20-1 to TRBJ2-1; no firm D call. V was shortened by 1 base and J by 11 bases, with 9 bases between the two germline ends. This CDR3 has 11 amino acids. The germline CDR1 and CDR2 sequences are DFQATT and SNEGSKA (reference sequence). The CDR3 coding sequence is TGCAGTGCTAGAGCGGCTGGCCAGCAGTTCTTC. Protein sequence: CSARAAGQQFF.

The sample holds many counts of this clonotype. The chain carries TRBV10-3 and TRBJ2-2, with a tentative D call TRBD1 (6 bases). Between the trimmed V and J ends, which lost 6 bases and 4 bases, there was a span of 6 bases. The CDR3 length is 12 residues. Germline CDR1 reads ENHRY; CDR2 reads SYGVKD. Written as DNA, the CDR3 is TGTGCCATCAGACAGGGCACCGGGGAGCTGTTTTTT. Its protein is CAIRQGTGELFF.

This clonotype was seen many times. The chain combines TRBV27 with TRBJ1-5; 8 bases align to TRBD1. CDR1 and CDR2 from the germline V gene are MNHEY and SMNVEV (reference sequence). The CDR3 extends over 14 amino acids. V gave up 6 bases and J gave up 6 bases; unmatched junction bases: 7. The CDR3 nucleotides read TGTGCCAGCAGGACGGACAGGGTTAGTCAGCCCCAGCATTTT. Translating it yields CASRTDRVSQPQHF.